The 29 T cell receptor beta chains in this list originate from one sample, sequenced in a study of T cell changes during pregnancy in multiple sclerosis. Data came from immunoSEQ multiplex PCR; TCRdb stores just in-frame clones and leaves some out. This table has tens of thousands of clones, about 90% appearing once. The sequences come from CD4+ T cells from peripheral blood mononuclear cells, collected after pregnancy. Source of these receptors: a female donor in good health, enrolled as a control in a pregnancy study.

CDR3: CASRTTQNEQFF. In DNA form, the CDR3 reads TGTGCCAGCAGGACTACCCAGAATGAGCAGTTCTTC. The chain has TRBV7-2 and TRBJ2-1, with TRBD2 as a possible D gene (5 bases). CDR1 and CDR2 (germline): SGHTA, FQGNSA. The ends were cut back, 6 bases at V and 7 bases at J, with 10 bases in the middle. This CDR3 region has 12 residues.

The rearrangement joins TRBV6-5 to TRBJ2-7; 10 bases agree with TRBD2. Germline V gene sequence: CDR1 MNHEY, CDR2 SVGAGI. The CDR3 totals 14 residues. The J segment lost 3 bases and the V segment lost 6 bases, leaving 5 bases of the junction unmatched. As DNA, the CDR3 is TGTGCCAGCAGGCCCCGACTAGCGGGCTACGAGCAGTACTTC. It codes for CASRPRLAGYEQYF.

This rearrangement joins TRBV19 to TRBJ2-5; 8 nucleotides agree with TRBD2. Germline V gene sequence: CDR1 LNHDA, CDR2 SQIVND (reference sequence). The length of the CDR3 is 14 residues. The V gene end was trimmed by 10 bases and the J gene end by 5 bases; junction bases not matched to a gene: 12. CDR3 sequence: CATQPGLGGETQYF. CDR3 sequence (DNA): TGTGCCACCCAACCGGGACTAGGCGGGGAGACCCAGTACTTC. Full variable domain (rest looked up from reference TRBV19 and TRBJ2-5): DGGITQSPKYLFRKEGQNVTLSCEQNLNHDAMYWYRQDPGQGLRLIYYSQIVNDFQKGDIAEGYSVSREKKESFPLTVTSAQKNPTAFYLCATQPGLGGETQYFGPGTRLLVL.

Details on this clone: Germline and junction disagree at one end, which may indicate a read error. The V gene is TRBV2, the J gene TRBJ2-5, with a possible D match to TRBD2 (6 bases). CDR1 and CDR2 (germline): SNHLY, FYNNEI. This CDR3 contains 12 residues. The CDR3 spells CVSGRNQETQYF. The CDR3 nucleotides read TGCGTGAGCGGGCGAAACCAAGAGACCCAGTACTTC.

This rearrangement joins TRBV29-1 to TRBJ2-4; TRBD1 matches 8 bases. CDR1 and CDR2 (germline): SQVTM, ANQGSEA. The CDR3 contains 12 residues. V lost 7 bases to trimming and J lost 7 bases; unmatched junction nucleotides: 6. This chain's CDR3 is CSGLTGVNIQYF. Written as DNA, the CDR3 is TGCAGCGGACTGACAGGGGTGAACATTCAGTACTTC.

The CDR3 spells CASSVPGTSGRDTGELFF. In nucleotides, the CDR3 is TGTGCCAGCAGTGTGCCCGGGACTAGCGGGAGAGATACCGGGGAGCTGTTTTTT. The rearrangement uses TRBV2 and TRBJ2-2, with 14 nucleotides matching TRBD2. CDR3 size: 18 residues. V shed 4 bases and J 5 bases; nucleotides not matched to a gene: 9. CDR1 and CDR2 from the germline V gene are SNHLY and FYNNEI.

The chain couples TRBV5-1 to TRBJ1-3, with a tentative D call TRBD1 (6 bases). V was pared by 4 bases and J by 3 bases, with 23 bases between. The germline CDR1 and CDR2 sequences are SGHRS and YFSETQ. The CDR3 loop spans 18 amino acids. The CDR3 loop is CASSATGTGGSGGNTIYF. The CDR3 bases are TGCGCCAGCAGCGCGACCGGGACGGGGGGCTCTGGTGGAAACACCATATATTTT.

This clone has a single count. The V call is TRBV6-6, the J call TRBJ2-1; D may be TRBD1 (5 bases). Per the germline V gene, CDR1 is MNHNY and CDR2 is SVGAGI (reference sequence). The ends were cut back, 5 bases at V and 9 bases at J, with 20 bases in the middle. The CDR3 loop spans 15 amino acids. The CDR3 here is CASSLWEGAQGEQFF. Written as DNA, the CDR3 is TGTGCCAGCAGTCTTTGGGAAGGTGCCCAGGGTGAGCAGTTCTTC.

J is TRBJ2-7 and V is TRBV6-1, with TRBD1 matching over 9 bases. J gave up 4 bases and V 4 bases, and 5 bases lay outside the gene matches. The germline V gene has CDR1 MNHNS and CDR2 SASEGT. There are 14 residues in the CDR3. CDR3 protein: CASSGDRDVYEQYF. The CDR3, as DNA: TGTGCCAGCAGTGGGGACAGGGACGTATACGAGCAGTACTTC.

This clone was seen once. The chain joins TRBV30 to TRBJ2-3; 9 bases are a match to TRBD2. V was pared by 3 bases and J by 0 bases, with 7 bases of the junction left unmatched. The CDR3 runs to 16 residues. CDR1 and CDR2 from the germline V gene are GTSNPN and SVGIG (reference sequence). The CDR3 sequence: CAWRGGGGFSTDTQYF. The DNA for the CDR3 is TGTGCCTGGAGAGGCGGGGGGGGCTTTAGCACAGATACGCAGTATTTT. Looking up the rest from reference TRBV30 and TRBJ2-3 gives the full variable domain: SQTIHQWPATLVQPVGSPLSLECTVEGTSNPNLYWYRQAAGRGLQLLFYSVGIGQISSEVPQNLSASRPQDRQFILSSKKLLLSDSGFYLCAWRGGGGFSTDTQYFGPGTRLTVL.

The V and J genes are TRBV25-1 and TRBJ2-2; D gene uncertain. Trimming shortened V by 3 bases and J by 1 base, and 18 bases separated the two germline ends. Germline CDR1 reads MGHDK; CDR2 reads SYGVNS. This CDR3 contains 18 residues. DNA for the CDR3: TGTGCCAGCAGTGAGGTCGCGATTAGCCCTGGGAACACCGGGGAGCTGTTTTTT. Protein: CASSEVAISPGNTGELFF.

The V and J genes are TRBV30 and TRBJ1-5; unclear D gene. The V end was cut by 2 bases, the J end by 4 bases, with 9 bases between. The CDR3 is made up of 13 amino acids. CDR1 and CDR2 (germline): GTSNPN, SVGIG (reference sequence). The CDR3: CAWSRETNQPQHF. CDR3 sequence (DNA): TGTGCCTGGAGTCGTGAGACAAATCAGCCCCAGCATTTT. The full variable domain, rest sourced from reference TRBV30 and TRBJ1-5, is SQTIHQWPATLVQPVGSPLSLECTVEGTSNPNLYWYRQAAGRGLQLLFYSVGIGQISSEVPQNLSASRPQDRQFILSSKKLLLSDSGFYLCAWSRETNQPQHFGDGTRLSIL.

The V and J genes are TRBV6-1 and TRBJ2-2; D perhaps matches TRBD2 (6 bases). From germline, CDR1 is MNHNS and CDR2 SASEGT. The CDR3 loop spans 13 amino acids. The ends were cut back, 6 bases at V and 7 bases at J, with 12 bases in the middle. CDR3 bases: TGTGCCAGCAGCCCGCGGGGCGACGGGGAGCTGTTTTTT. Protein product: CASSPRGDGELFF.

The chain carries TRBV18 and TRBJ1-5; D might be TRBD1 (5 bases). Trimming shortened V by 6 bases and J by 4 bases, and 10 bases separated the two germline ends. There are 13 residues in the CDR3. Germline V gene lookup returns CDR1 KGHSH and CDR2 LQKENI. The CDR3 coding sequence is TGTGCCAGCTCCCAGGGTGGGAATCAGCCCCAGCATTTT. Encoded protein: CASSQGGNQPQHF.

This clone has a single count. This chain connects TRBV6-5 to TRBJ1-2; D is undetermined. V was shortened by 2 bases and J by 0 bases, with 10 bases between the two germline ends. In germline, CDR1 is MNHEY, CDR2 SVGAGI. The CDR3 length is 15 residues. DNA of the CDR3: TGTGCCAGCAGTTACATGCCGAGTGCTAACTATGGCTACACCTTC. Residues: CASSYMPSANYGYTF.

This rearrangement joins TRBV28 to TRBJ2-1; a possible D gene is TRBD2 (6 bases). Trimming stripped 3 bases from V and 13 bases from J, with 10 bases between. Germline values: CDR1 MDHEN, CDR2 SYDVKM. The CDR3 length is 11 residues. The CDR3 DNA reads TGTGCCAGCAGTTTTCCGGGGGTACAGTTCTTC. This encodes CASSFPGVQFF.

This clone was found once. The chain links TRBV7-9 to TRBJ2-2; 10 bases are shared with TRBD2. Germline assignment: CDR1 SEHNR and CDR2 FQNEAQ (reference sequence). V lost 1 base and J lost 6; bases outside the gene matches: 8. CDR3 size: 17 residues. The CDR3 sequence is CASSLVGSSGRPGELFF. The DNA for the CDR3 is TGTGCCAGCAGCTTAGTCGGGTCTAGCGGGAGACCCGGGGAGCTGTTTTTT.

This clone occurred once. The V gene is TRBV2, the J gene TRBJ1-2; TRBD1 is a possible D gene (6 bases). This CDR3 has 12 amino acids. V gave up 7 bases and J gave up 3 bases, with 9 bases separating them. Per the germline V gene, CDR1 is SNHLY and CDR2 is FYNNEI. The CDR3 sequence is CASIGQYYGYTF. The CDR3 nucleotides read TGTGCCAGCATCGGACAGTACTATGGCTACACCTTC.

The CDR3 DNA follows: TGTGCCAGTAGCGGACAGATTATGGGGAATGGCTACACCTTC. Translation: CASSGQIMGNGYTF. V is TRBV19 and J is TRBJ1-2, with D possibly TRBD1 on 6 matching bases. The germline V gene has CDR1 LNHDA and CDR2 SQIVND (reference sequence). The CDR3 is 14 amino acids. Trimming took off 6 bases at V and 6 bases at J, with 17 bases between the two ends.

V gene TRBV5-4 combines with J gene TRBJ1-2, with 9 positions matching TRBD1. CDR3 length: 14 amino acids. Germline lookup yields CDR1 SGHNT and CDR2 YYREEE (reference sequence). V lost 4 bases to trimming and J lost 2 bases; unmatched junction nucleotides: 3. The CDR3 coding sequence is TGTGCCAGCAGCGCGGACAGGGGAAACTATGGCTACACCTTC. Translated, it gives CASSADRGNYGYTF. The variable domain in full, completed from reference TRBV5-4 and TRBJ1-2, reads ETGVTQSPTHLIKTRGQQVTLRCSSQSGHNTVSWYQQALGQGPQFIFQYYREEENGRGNFPPRFSGLQFPNYSSELNVNALELDDSALYLCASSADRGNYGYTFGSGTRLTVV.

V gene TRBV19 combines with J gene TRBJ2-7, with 8 bases identical to TRBD1. V trimming: 2 bases; J trimming: 6 bases; junction bases outside the gene matches: 6. Germline CDR1 is LNHDA and CDR2 is SQIVND (reference sequence). This CDR3 has 14 amino acids. CDR3 loop: CASSIMGQVGEQYF. Here the CDR3 DNA reads TGTGCCAGTAGTATAATGGGACAGGTCGGCGAGCAGTACTTC. Full variable domain (outside the CDR3, taken from reference TRBV19 and TRBJ2-7): DGGITQSPKYLFRKEGQNVTLSCEQNLNHDAMYWYRQDPGQGLRLIYYSQIVNDFQKGDIAEGYSVSREKKESFPLTVTSAQKNPTAFYLCASSIMGQVGEQYFGPGTRLTVT.

This rearrangement joins TRBV29-1 to TRBJ1-1, with 7 bases aligning to TRBD1. J lost 5 bases, V lost 2 bases, and 5 bases had no gene match. Germline assignment: CDR1 SQVTM and CDR2 ANQGSEA. The CDR3 consists of 13 residues. CDR3 protein: CSVELGGRTEAFF. In nucleotides, the CDR3 is TGCAGCGTTGAACTAGGGGGCCGGACTGAAGCTTTCTTT.

The chain uses TRBV5-6 and TRBJ1-2, with a tentative D call TRBD1 (5 bases). Germline V gives CDR1 SGHDT, CDR2 YYEEEE. V was pared by 4 bases and J by 7 bases, with 14 bases between. The length of the CDR3 is 13 residues. The CDR3 region is CASSQPGDRGYTF. In DNA, the CDR3 is TGTGCCAGCAGCCAACCGGGGGATCGTGGCTACACCTTC.

The chain links TRBV27 to TRBJ2-2; 12 nucleotides agree with TRBD1. The V and J ends lost 4 bases and 2 bases, in that order; junction bases with no gene match: 14. Germline CDR1 MNHEY, CDR2 SMNVEV (reference sequence). The CDR3 consists of 20 residues. Here the CDR3 reads CASSSSFPGTGGINTGELFF. In nucleotides, the CDR3 is TGTGCCAGCAGTTCATCATTCCCTGGGACAGGGGGCATTAACACCGGGGAGCTGTTTTTT.

The V call is TRBV9, the J call TRBJ2-1; 7 nucleotides align to TRBD2. J was trimmed by 2 bases and V by 4 bases; bases with no gene match: 6. Germline CDR1 SGDLS, CDR2 YYNGEE. The CDR3 runs to 15 residues. In DNA, the CDR3 is TGTGCCAGCAGCCCATTGGGGGGGACCTACAATGAGCAGTTCTTC. Protein product: CASSPLGGTYNEQFF.

Only one count was recorded for this clone. The gene calls are TRBV4-1 and TRBJ2-5; 7 nucleotides align to TRBD1. The J call may not be correct, given that the DNA end is closer to TRBJ2-7. The CDR3 consists of 14 residues. The germline V gene encodes CDR1 MGHRA and CDR2 YSYEKL. CDR3: CASSRLETGYEQYF. The CDR3 DNA reads TGCGCCAGCAGCCGATTGGAGACAGGGTACGAGCAGTACTTC.

The chain recombines TRBV19 with TRBJ1-1, with 7 bases that match TRBD1. Unmatched junction bases numbered 8, after V lost 6 bases and J lost 4 bases. This CDR3 spans 14 amino acids. The germline CDR1 and CDR2 sequences are LNHDA and SQIVND (reference sequence). Written as DNA, the CDR3 is TGTGCCAGTAGCCACCTCCAGGGGGGCACTGAAGCTTTCTTT. Protein sequence: CASSHLQGGTEAFF.

Here the CDR3 DNA reads TGTGCCTGGAGTCCGGGTCTGGATCAGCCCCAGCATTTT. The encoded protein is CAWSPGLDQPQHF. The V and J genes are TRBV30 and TRBJ1-5; D not certain. The CDR3 is 13 residues long. Looked up from germline, CDR1 is GTSNPN and CDR2 is SVGIG (reference sequence). V gave up 2 bases and J gave up 5 bases, with 10 bases separating them.

The CDR3 DNA is TGTGCCAGCAGCTTCCGGACAGACAATGAGCAGTTCTTC. This codes for CASSFRTDNEQFF. The chain links TRBV11-3 to TRBJ2-1; D is possibly TRBD1 (6 bases). CDR1 SGHNT and CDR2 YENEEA come from the germline V gene. Trimming shortened V by 3 bases and J by 5 bases, and 8 bases separated the two germline ends. The CDR3 spans 13 residues.